Each of the 15 T cell receptor beta chains below was sequenced from the same sample in a study of T cell changes during pregnancy in multiple sclerosis. Sequencing used immunoSEQ multiplex PCR; TCRdb keeps in-frame clones, though not all of them. The table includes 55,000 to 85,000 clones, around 92% detected once. Here the sequenced sample was peripheral blood, taken after pregnancy. The receptor source for this set is a female donor with multiple sclerosis, enrolled in a pregnancy study.

The chain links TRBV18 to TRBJ2-2; a possible D gene is TRBD2 (5 bases). Germline lookup yields CDR1 KGHSH and CDR2 LQKENI. The CDR3 has 16 residues. Trimming removed 2 bases at V and 2 bases at J, with 12 bases between. In nucleotides, the CDR3 is TGTGCCAGCTCACCAATGGGAGCGGATAACACCGGGGAGCTGTTTTTT. This sequence encodes CASSPMGADNTGELFF.

This sequence joins TRBV7-6 and TRBJ1-1; 11 bases align to TRBD1. Germline values: CDR1 SGHVS, CDR2 FNYEAQ. The CDR3 contains 16 residues. V gave up 3 bases and J gave up 4 bases; unmatched junction bases: 7. CDR3 in DNA: TGTGCCAGCAGCTTGGGACAGGGGGGAGCAGGCACTGAAGCTTTCTTT. It codes for CASSLGQGGAGTEAFF.

The chain employs TRBV5-1 and TRBJ1-2, with D possibly being TRBD1 (6 bases). This CDR3 spans 13 amino acids. Germline V lookup: CDR1 SGHRS, CDR2 YFSETQ. V was shortened by 0 bases and J by 6 bases, with 9 bases between the two germline ends. In nucleotides, the CDR3 is TGCGCCAGCAGCTTGGGGACAGCGGATGGCTACACCTTC. This translates into CASSLGTADGYTF.

The V gene is TRBV5-1, the J gene TRBJ2-1; 8 bases match TRBD1. This CDR3 is 15 amino acids long. V gave up 4 bases and J gave up 0 bases; unmatched junction bases: 3. In germline, CDR1 is SGHRS, CDR2 YFSETQ. Here the CDR3 reads CASSTDRGSYNEQFF. The CDR3 coding sequence is TGCGCCAGCAGCACTGACAGGGGCTCCTACAATGAGCAGTTCTTC. Full variable domain (rest looked up from reference TRBV5-1 and TRBJ2-1): KAGVTQTPRYLIKTRGQQVTLSCSPISGHRSVSWYQQTPGQGLQFLFEYFSETQRNKGNFPGRFSGRQFSNSRSEMNVSTLELGDSALYLCASSTDRGSYNEQFFGPGTRLTVL.

The chain uses TRBV5-4 and TRBJ2-2; TRBD1 matches at 9 bases. CDR1 SGHNT and CDR2 YYREEE come from the germline V gene (reference sequence). This CDR3 contains 16 residues. V trimming: 2 bases; J trimming: 1 base; junction bases outside the gene matches: 3. CDR3 sequence (DNA): TGTGCCAGCAGCTTCCCGGGACAGGGGAACACCGGGGAGCTGTTTTTT. It encodes CASSFPGQGNTGELFF.

The V call is TRBV6-5, the J call TRBJ2-1; tentative D call: TRBD2 (5 bases). Germline-derived CDR1 and CDR2 are MNHEY and SVGAGI. V was shortened by 2 bases and J by 6 bases, with 14 bases between the two germline ends. This CDR3 spans 15 amino acids. The CDR3 reads CASSYTSGSANEQFF. The CDR3 DNA reads TGTGCCAGCAGTTACACCAGCGGTTCCGCCAATGAGCAGTTCTTC.

The CDR3 DNA sequence: TGTGCCTGGAGTACAAACAGGGCCACTAATGAAAAACTGTTTTTT. Its translation is CAWSTNRATNEKLFF. This sequence joins TRBV30 and TRBJ1-4; the D gene is possibly TRBD1 (6 bases). With 2 bases removed from V and 2 bases from J, the gap between germline ends came to 12 bases. Germline V gene sequence: CDR1 GTSNPN, CDR2 SVGIG (reference sequence). The CDR3 is made up of 15 amino acids.

The J gene is TRBJ1-2, the V gene TRBV5-8; 8 bases align to TRBD1. V gave up 4 bases and J gave up 2 bases; unmatched junction bases: 1. This CDR3 is 13 amino acids long. The germline CDR1 and CDR2 sequences are SGHTS and YDEGEE. The CDR3 sequence: CASSRTGNYGYTF. In DNA form, the CDR3 reads TGTGCCAGCAGCAGGACAGGGAACTATGGCTACACCTTC.

This clone appeared a single time. V gene TRBV30 combines with J gene TRBJ1-5; TRBD1 matches at 8 bases. This CDR3 comprises 15 residues. Germline loops: CDR1 GTSNPN, CDR2 SVGIG (reference sequence). The trim removed 2 bases at V and 3 bases at J, leaving 6 bases unmatched. This chain's CDR3 is CAWSRGQGYNQPQHF. DNA for the CDR3: TGTGCCTGGAGTAGAGGACAGGGCTACAATCAGCCCCAGCATTTT.

The rearrangement links TRBV27 to TRBJ2-7, with D perhaps matching TRBD1 (5 bases). Germline values: CDR1 MNHEY, CDR2 SMNVEV (reference sequence). V shed 2 bases and J shed 2 bases, with 7 bases lying between them. This CDR3 region has 13 residues. DNA of the CDR3: TGTGCCAGCAGTTTAGGGGCGACCTACGAGCAGTACTTC. Its protein product is CASSLGATYEQYF.

The chain carries TRBV29-1 and TRBJ2-7; D might be TRBD2 (6 bases). Between the trimmed V and J ends, which lost 0 bases and 6 bases, there was a span of 12 bases. Per the germline V gene, CDR1 is SQVTM and CDR2 is ANQGSEA. The CDR3 is 13 residues long. Here the CDR3 reads CSVEDQLGGEQYF. The CDR3 region has the DNA TGCAGCGTTGAAGATCAATTGGGGGGCGAGCAGTACTTC.

The sample holds one count of this clone. The chain carries TRBV11-2 and TRBJ2-1, with D possibly matching TRBD2 (5 bases). V dropped 6 bases and J dropped 2 bases, with 11 bases sitting between them. Germline CDR1 SGHAT, CDR2 FQNNGV. The CDR3 is 14 residues long. DNA for the CDR3: TGTGCCAGCAGGTACGGGGTTACCTACAATGAGCAGTTCTTC. Protein sequence: CASRYGVTYNEQFF.

This clone appeared a single time. V usage is TRBV9 and J usage is TRBJ2-1; D is perhaps TRBD2 (5 bases). This CDR3 comprises 15 residues. Deletions cut 3 bases from V and 0 bases from J, with 10 bases between. The germline V gene has CDR1 SGDLS and CDR2 YYNGEE. DNA of the CDR3: TGTGCCAGCAGCGACGGAGGCAGCTCCTACAATGAGCAGTTCTTC. This codes for CASSDGGSSYNEQFF.

V usage is TRBV12-2 and J usage is TRBJ2-7; the table's D gene call, TRBD2, was not cross checked with the DNA. TRBV12-2 is designated a pseudogene. The CDR3 sequence is 18 residues long. The CDR3 sequence is CASPNPSGRRRFTYEQYF. Here the CDR3 DNA reads TGTGCAAGTCCCAACCCCAGCGGGCGGCGACGATTTACCTACGAGCAGTACTTC.

This chain connects TRBV5-1 to TRBJ1-5; weak D call: TRBD1 (5 bases). V lost 4 bases, J lost 0 bases, and 20 bases lay in between. This CDR3 region has 18 residues. The germline V gene encodes CDR1 SGHRS and CDR2 YFSETQ. In nucleotides, the CDR3 is TGCGCCAGCAGCCCTCCCCACCCAGGGCCCTCTAGCAATCAGCCCCAGCATTTT. The encoded protein is CASSPPHPGPSSNQPQHF.